What follows are 8 T cell receptor beta chains derived from one specimen sequenced in a study of blood T cell repertoires in COVID-19. The repertoire was sequenced with immunoSEQ multiplex PCR; TCRdb's copy has only in-frame clones and lacks some. Among 150,000 or so clones, about 85% were seen once, and the ten largest hold roughly 13%. Sequencing input: peripheral blood. The origin of the receptors is a man aged 65 to 79 who had recovered from COVID-19.

This chain joins TRBV6-6 and TRBJ2-7; D perhaps matches TRBD1 (5 bases). The germline CDR1 and CDR2 sequences are MNHNY and SVGAGI (reference sequence). Trimming removed 2 bases at V and 6 bases at J, with 11 bases between. The CDR3 has 13 amino acids. The CDR3 here is CASSYRGPGEQYF. CDR3 nucleotides: TGTGCCAGCAGTTACAGGGGCCCTGGCGAGCAGTACTTC.

V gene TRBV18 combines with J gene TRBJ2-7, with D uncertain. This CDR3 is built from 14 residues. Trimming pared 3 bases from V and 1 base from J, leaving 10 bases between. Germline loops: CDR1 KGHSH, CDR2 LQKENI. This CDR3 is CASSPETGSYEQYF. Here the CDR3 DNA reads TGTGCCAGCTCACCGGAGACCGGTTCCTACGAGCAGTACTTC.

This clone came up once. This chain connects TRBV5-8 to TRBJ1-2; 9 nucleotides line up with TRBD1. CDR1 and CDR2 (germline): SGHTS, YDEGEE. The length of the CDR3 is 14 residues. The J segment lost 4 bases and the V segment lost 4 bases, leaving 5 bases of the junction unmatched. CDR3 sequence reads: CASSPTGGGYGYTF. In DNA, the CDR3 is TGTGCCAGCAGCCCTACAGGGGGCGGCTATGGCTACACCTTC.

This clone was picked up a small number of times. The chain couples TRBV5-4 to TRBJ1-4; 9 nucleotides line up with TRBD1. This CDR3 is built from 15 residues. From germline, CDR1 is SGHNT and CDR2 YYREEE (reference sequence). V lost 4 bases and J lost 3; bases outside the gene matches: 4. This chain's CDR3 is CASSLQGAANEKLFF. The CDR3 DNA sequence: TGTGCCAGCAGCCTACAGGGGGCAGCTAATGAAAAACTGTTTTTT. The full variable domain, in which reference TRBV5-4 and TRBJ1-4 provide the parts outside the CDR3, is ETGVTQSPTHLIKTRGQQVTLRCSSQSGHNTVSWYQQALGQGPQFIFQYYREEENGRGNFPPRFSGLQFPNYSSELNVNALELDDSALYLCASSLQGAANEKLFFGSGTQLSVL.

The chain uses TRBV11-2 and TRBJ1-2; 9 bases agree with TRBD1. From germline, CDR1 is SGHAT and CDR2 FQNNGV. V shed 5 bases and J 3 bases; nucleotides not matched to a gene: 13. This CDR3 spans 17 amino acids. For the CDR3, the DNA is TGTGCCAGCAGCCCCCGGACAGGGGCAATTAGGGACTATGGCTACACCTTC. Translating it yields CASSPRTGAIRDYGYTF.

The genes are TRBV6-5 and TRBJ1-2; 7 nucleotides align to TRBD1. CDR1 and CDR2 (germline): MNHEY, SVGAGI. The CDR3 contains 15 residues. Trimming removed 7 bases from V and 5 bases from J; junction bases left unmatched: 13. The CDR3 loop is CASNAGTADSYGYTF. CDR3 DNA: TGTGCCAGCAACGCCGGGACAGCGGACTCTTATGGCTACACCTTC.

This clone has just one count. CDR3 in DNA: TGTGCCAGTAGCGTGAGCGGGACGGAGGGCTACGAGCAGTACTTC. It encodes CASSVSGTEGYEQYF. The genes are TRBV19 and TRBJ2-7; the match to TRBD2 covers 7 bases. Looked up from germline, CDR1 is LNHDA and CDR2 is SQIVND (reference sequence). The V segment lost 6 bases and the J segment 3 bases; nucleotides outside the gene matches: 11. The CDR3 is 15 amino acids.

The DNA of the CDR3 is TGTGCCAGCAGGCTTTGGGAGGGGACTGAAGCTTTCTTT. Residues: CASRLWEGTEAFF. V is TRBV3-1 (or the pseudogene TRBV3-2) and J is TRBJ1-1; D is perhaps TRBD1 (5 bases). The germline V gene has CDR1 LGHDT and CDR2 YNNKEL (reference sequence). The CDR3 is 13 amino acids. Trimming shortened V by 6 bases and J by 5 bases, and 13 bases separated the two germline ends.